The present entry profiles one T cell receptor (beta chain) with its context. How the authors handled the data: Amplification from reference gene primers served as the basis for estimated nucleated cell counts. The assay was immunoSEQ multiplex PCR, and TCRdb's table has in-frame clones only and misses some. That table supplies the V and J calls and clone size; D and trimming were determined from the DNA. The sample lists fewer than 80,000 clones; roughly 87% were seen once. The sample comes from a study of blood T cell repertoires in COVID-19. Turning to the study itself: COVID-19 samples, acute and convalescent, were from the United States, Italy and Spain. Sources were T cells, B-cell-depleted T cells, or PBMCs; the material itself was cDNA or gDNA.

From germline, CDR1 is LNHDA and CDR2 SQIVND (reference sequence). The CDR3 is made up of 16 amino acids. The V gene end was trimmed by 3 bases and the J gene end by 1 base; junction bases not matched to a gene: 8. This chain uses TRBV19 with TRBJ2-5; 7 bases match TRBD2. The sequence was collected from a woman in her 50s with active COVID-19. Sequences were obtained from peripheral blood. CDR3 sequence (DNA): TGTGCCAGTAGTATGGGAGGGAGGGGAGGCCAAGAGACCCAGTACTTC. Protein: CASSMGGRGGQETQYF.